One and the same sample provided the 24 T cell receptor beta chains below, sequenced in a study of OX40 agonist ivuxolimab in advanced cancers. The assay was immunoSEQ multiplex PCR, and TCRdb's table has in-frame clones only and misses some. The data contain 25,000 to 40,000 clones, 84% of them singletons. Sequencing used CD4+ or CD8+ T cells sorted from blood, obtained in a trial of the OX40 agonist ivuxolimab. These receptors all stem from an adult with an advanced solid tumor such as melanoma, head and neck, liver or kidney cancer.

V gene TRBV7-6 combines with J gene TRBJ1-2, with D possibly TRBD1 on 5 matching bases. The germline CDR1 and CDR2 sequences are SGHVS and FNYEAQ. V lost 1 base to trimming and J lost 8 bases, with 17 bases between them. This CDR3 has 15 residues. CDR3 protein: CASSLEAGRSWGYTF. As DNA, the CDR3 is TGTGCCAGCAGCTTAGAGGCAGGGAGAAGTTGGGGCTACACCTTC.

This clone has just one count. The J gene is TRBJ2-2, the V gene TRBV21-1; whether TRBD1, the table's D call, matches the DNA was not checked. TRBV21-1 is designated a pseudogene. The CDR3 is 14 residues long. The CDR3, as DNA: TGTGCCAGCAGCACTTCCAGGGGGACCGGGGAGCTGTTTTTT. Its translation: CASSTSRGTGELFF.

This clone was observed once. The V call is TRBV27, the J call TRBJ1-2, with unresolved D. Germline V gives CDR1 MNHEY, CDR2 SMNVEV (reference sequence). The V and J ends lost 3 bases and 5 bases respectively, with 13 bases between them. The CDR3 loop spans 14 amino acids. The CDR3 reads CASSFGSPGYGYTF. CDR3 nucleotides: TGTGCCAGCAGTTTTGGGTCTCCGGGGTATGGCTACACCTTC.

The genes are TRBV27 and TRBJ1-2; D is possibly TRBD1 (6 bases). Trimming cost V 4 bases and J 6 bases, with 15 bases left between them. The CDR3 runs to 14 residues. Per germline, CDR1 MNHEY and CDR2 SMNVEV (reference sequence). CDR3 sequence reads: CASSSGTKKDGYTF. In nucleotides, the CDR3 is TGTGCCAGCAGTTCCGGGACAAAAAAGGATGGCTACACCTTC.

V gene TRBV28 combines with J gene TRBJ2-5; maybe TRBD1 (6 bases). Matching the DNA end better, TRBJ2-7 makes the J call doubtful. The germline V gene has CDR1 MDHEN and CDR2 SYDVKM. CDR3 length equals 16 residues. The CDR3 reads CASSLTRDIGRHEQYF. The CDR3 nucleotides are TGTGCCAGCAGTTTAACCCGGGACATTGGTAGACACGAGCAGTACTTC.

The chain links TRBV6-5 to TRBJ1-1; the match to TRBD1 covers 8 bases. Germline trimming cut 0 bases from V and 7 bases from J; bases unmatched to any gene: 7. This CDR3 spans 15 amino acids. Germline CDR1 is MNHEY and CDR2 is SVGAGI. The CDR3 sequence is CASSYSTQGASEAFF. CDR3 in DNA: TGTGCCAGCAGTTACTCGACCCAGGGGGCAAGTGAAGCTTTCTTT.

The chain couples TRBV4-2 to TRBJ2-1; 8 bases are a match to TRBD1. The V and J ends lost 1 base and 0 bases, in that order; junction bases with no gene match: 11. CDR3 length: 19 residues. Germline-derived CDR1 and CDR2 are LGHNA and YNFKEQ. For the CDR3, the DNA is TGTGCCAGCAGCCAAGTACTGACAGGGGCACCTAGCTCCTACAATGAGCAGTTCTTC. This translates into CASSQVLTGAPSSYNEQFF.

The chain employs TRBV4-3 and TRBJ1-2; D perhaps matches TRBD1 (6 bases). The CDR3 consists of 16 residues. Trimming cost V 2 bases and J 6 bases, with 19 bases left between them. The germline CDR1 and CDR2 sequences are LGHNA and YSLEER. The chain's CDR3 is CASSQLPGGNSNGYTF. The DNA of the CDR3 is TGCGCCAGCAGCCAACTGCCGGGGGGCAACTCGAATGGCTACACCTTC.

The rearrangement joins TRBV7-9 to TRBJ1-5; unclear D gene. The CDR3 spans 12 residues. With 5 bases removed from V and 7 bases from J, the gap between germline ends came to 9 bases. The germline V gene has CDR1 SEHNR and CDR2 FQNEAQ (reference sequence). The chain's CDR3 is CASSLEGQPQHF. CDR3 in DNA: TGTGCCAGCAGCCTAGAAGGGCAGCCCCAGCATTTT. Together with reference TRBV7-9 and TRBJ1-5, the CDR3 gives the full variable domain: DTGVSQNPRHKITKRGQNVTFRCDPISEHNRLYWYRQTLGQGPEFLTYFQNEAQLEKSRLLSDRFSAERPKGSFSTLEIQRTEQGDSAMYLCASSLEGQPQHFGDGTRLSIL.

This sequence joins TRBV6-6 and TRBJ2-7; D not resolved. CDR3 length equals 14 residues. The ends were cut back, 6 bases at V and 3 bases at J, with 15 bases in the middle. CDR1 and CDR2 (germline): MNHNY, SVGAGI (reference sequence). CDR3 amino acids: CASSPRGSRYEQYF. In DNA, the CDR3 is TGTGCCAGCAGCCCCCGCGGCAGCCGCTACGAGCAGTACTTC.

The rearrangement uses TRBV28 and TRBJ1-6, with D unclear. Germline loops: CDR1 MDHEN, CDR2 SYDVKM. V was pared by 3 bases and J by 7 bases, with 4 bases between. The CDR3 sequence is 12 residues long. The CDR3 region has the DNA TGTGCCAGCAGTTTCGGGAATTCACCCCTCCACTTT. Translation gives CASSFGNSPLHF.

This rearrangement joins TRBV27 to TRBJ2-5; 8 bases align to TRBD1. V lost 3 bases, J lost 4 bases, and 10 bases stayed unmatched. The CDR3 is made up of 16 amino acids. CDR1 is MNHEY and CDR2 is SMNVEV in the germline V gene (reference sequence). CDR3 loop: CASSFQRTGMRETQYF. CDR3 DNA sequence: TGTGCCAGCAGTTTCCAGAGGACAGGGATGCGAGAGACCCAGTACTTC.

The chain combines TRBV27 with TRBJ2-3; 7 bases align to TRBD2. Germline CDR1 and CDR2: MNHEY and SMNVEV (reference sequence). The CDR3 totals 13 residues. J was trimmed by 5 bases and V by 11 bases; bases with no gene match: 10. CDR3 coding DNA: TGTGCCGCCACTGGATGGGGGGGAGATACGCAGTATTTT. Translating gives CAATGWGGDTQYF.

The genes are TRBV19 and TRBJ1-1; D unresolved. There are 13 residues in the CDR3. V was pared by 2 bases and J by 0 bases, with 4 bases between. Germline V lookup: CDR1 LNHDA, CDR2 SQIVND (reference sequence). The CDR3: CASSITMNTEAFF. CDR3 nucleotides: TGTGCCAGTAGTATAACTATGAACACTGAAGCTTTCTTT.

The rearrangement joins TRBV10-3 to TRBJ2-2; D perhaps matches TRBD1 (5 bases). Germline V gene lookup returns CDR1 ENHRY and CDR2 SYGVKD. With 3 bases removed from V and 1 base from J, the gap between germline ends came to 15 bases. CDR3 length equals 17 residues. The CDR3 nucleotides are TGTGCCATCAGTGATGATGCGAGACAGCTGAACACCGGGGAGCTGTTTTTT. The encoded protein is CAISDDARQLNTGELFF.

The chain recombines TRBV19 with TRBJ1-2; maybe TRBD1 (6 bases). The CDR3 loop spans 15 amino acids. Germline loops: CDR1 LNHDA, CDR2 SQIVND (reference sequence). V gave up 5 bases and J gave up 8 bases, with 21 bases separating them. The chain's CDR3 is CASSPGSGGFRGYTF. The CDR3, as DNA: TGTGCCAGTAGTCCCGGGTCTGGGGGCTTTAGGGGCTACACCTTC. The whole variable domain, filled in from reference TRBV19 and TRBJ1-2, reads DGGITQSPKYLFRKEGQNVTLSCEQNLNHDAMYWYRQDPGQGLRLIYYSQIVNDFQKGDIAEGYSVSREKKESFPLTVTSAQKNPTAFYLCASSPGSGGFRGYTFGSGTRLTVV.

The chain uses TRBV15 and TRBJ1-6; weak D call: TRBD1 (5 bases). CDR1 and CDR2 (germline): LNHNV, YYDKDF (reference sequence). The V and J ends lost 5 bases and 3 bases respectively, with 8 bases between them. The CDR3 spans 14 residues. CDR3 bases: TGTGCCACCAGCTTAGACAGCTATAATTCACCCCTCCACTTT. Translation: CATSLDSYNSPLHF.

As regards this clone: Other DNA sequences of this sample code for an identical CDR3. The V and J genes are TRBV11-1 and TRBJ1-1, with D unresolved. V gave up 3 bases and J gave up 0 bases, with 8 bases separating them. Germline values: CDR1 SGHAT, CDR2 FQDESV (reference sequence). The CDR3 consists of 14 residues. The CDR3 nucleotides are TGTGCCAGCAGCTTGGGAAGATTGAACACTGAAGCTTTCTTT. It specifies CASSLGRLNTEAFF. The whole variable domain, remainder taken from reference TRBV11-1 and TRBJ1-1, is EAEVAQSPRYKITEKSQAVAFWCDPISGHATLYWYRQILGQGPELLVQFQDESVVDDSQLPKDRFSAERLKGVDSTLKIQPAELGDSAMYLCASSLGRLNTEAFFGQGTRLTVV.

CDR3: CASSDGYSGGDEQFF. CDR3 DNA sequence: TGTGCCAGCAGTGATGGATACAGCGGGGGCGATGAGCAGTTCTTC. The rearrangement uses TRBV6-4 and TRBJ2-1; TRBD2 agrees at 8 bases. V trimming: 3 bases; J trimming: 8 bases; junction bases outside the gene matches: 9. Germline V CDR1 and CDR2: MRHNA, SNTAGT. CDR3 length equals 15 residues.

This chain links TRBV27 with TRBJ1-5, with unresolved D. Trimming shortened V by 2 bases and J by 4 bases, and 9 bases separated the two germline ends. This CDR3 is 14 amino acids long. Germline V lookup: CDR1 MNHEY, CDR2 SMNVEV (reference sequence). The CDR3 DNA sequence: TGTGCCAGCAGTTTAAATGAAGGTAATCAGCCCCAGCATTTT. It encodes CASSLNEGNQPQHF.

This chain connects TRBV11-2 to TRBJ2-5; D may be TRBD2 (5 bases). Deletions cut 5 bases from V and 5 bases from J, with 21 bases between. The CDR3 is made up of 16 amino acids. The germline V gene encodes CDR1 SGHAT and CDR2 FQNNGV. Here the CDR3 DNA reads TGTGCCAGCAGCCTCCGAATAGGCGGGCCCTGGGAGACCCAGTACTTC. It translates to CASSLRIGGPWETQYF.

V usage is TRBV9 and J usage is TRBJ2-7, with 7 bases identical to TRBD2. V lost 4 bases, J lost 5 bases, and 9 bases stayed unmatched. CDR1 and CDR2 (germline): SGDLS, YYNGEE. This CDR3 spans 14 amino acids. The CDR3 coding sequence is TGTGCCAGCAGCCAAAGCGGGGAAGGCAACGAGCAGTACTTC. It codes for CASSQSGEGNEQYF.

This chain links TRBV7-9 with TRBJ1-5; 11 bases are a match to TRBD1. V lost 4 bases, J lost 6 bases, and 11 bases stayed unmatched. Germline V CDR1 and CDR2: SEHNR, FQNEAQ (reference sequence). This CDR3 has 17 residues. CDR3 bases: TGTGCCAGCAGCTCGAGCCGGGACAGGGGGATAGTTCAGCCCCAGCATTTT. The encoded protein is CASSSSRDRGIVQPQHF. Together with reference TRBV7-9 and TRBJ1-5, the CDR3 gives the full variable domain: DTGVSQNPRHKITKRGQNVTFRCDPISEHNRLYWYRQTLGQGPEFLTYFQNEAQLEKSRLLSDRFSAERPKGSFSTLEIQRTEQGDSAMYLCASSSSRDRGIVQPQHFGDGTRLSIL.

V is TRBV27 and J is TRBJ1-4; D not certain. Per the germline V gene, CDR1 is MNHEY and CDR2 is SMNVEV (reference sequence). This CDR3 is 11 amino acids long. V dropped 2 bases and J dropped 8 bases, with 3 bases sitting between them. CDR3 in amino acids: CASSLGEKLFF. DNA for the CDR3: TGTGCCAGCAGTTTAGGCGAAAAACTGTTTTTT.